The 20 T cell receptor beta chains below come from one sample, sequenced in a study of persistence of HIV-infected CD4 T cells. The stimulus was an HIV-1 Gag 15-mer peptide pool, 0.9 to 1 ug/peptide/mL. CD40L/CD69 double-negative CD45RO-high memory CD4+ T cells were collected. No cognate antigen is known for these TCRs. This was the immunoSEQ version 4 assay in survey mode. The protocol was immunoSEQ multiplex PCR, while the TCRdb copy is restricted to in-frame clones and leaves out a portion. The top ten hold about a sixth of the sample, which has 25,000 to 40,000 clones, about four fifths seen once. The input for sequencing was CD4+ T cells sorted from PBMCs after approximately 19-hour stimulation, taken from a patient who received antiretroviral therapy. These receptors all come from an adult woman with HIV who was CMV-seropositive.

The chain couples TRBV7-8 to TRBJ1-5; tentatively, D is TRBD1 (6 bases). V was shortened by 2 bases and J by 7 bases, with 12 bases between the two germline ends. CDR3 length: 14 amino acids. From germline, CDR1 is SGHVS and CDR2 FQNEAQ. CDR3: CASSLREGDQPQHF. For the CDR3, the DNA is TGTGCCAGCAGCTTACGTGAGGGGGACCAGCCCCAGCATTTT. Drawing the rest from reference TRBV7-8 and TRBJ1-5, the complete variable domain is GAGVSQSPRYKVAKRGQDVALRCDPISGHVSLFWYQQALGQGPEFLTYFQNEAQLDKSGLPSDRFFAERPEGSVSTLKIQRTQQEDSAVYLCASSLREGDQPQHFGDGTRLSIL.

The chain has TRBV5-8 and TRBJ1-4; 7 nucleotides agree with TRBD1. Trimming cost V 5 bases and J 7 bases; bases outside gene matches: 5. In germline, CDR1 is SGHTS, CDR2 YDEGEE. This CDR3 is 13 amino acids long. The CDR3 here is CASRDRAGEKLFF. The CDR3 region has the DNA TGTGCCAGCAGAGACAGGGCTGGTGAAAAACTGTTTTTT.

This chain connects TRBV27 to TRBJ2-5; D unclear. This CDR3 spans 13 amino acids. V lost 2 bases and J 1 base, leaving 5 bases between the germline ends. Per the germline V gene, CDR1 is MNHEY and CDR2 is SMNVEV (reference sequence). DNA of the CDR3: TGTGCCAGCAGTTTAAATCGCCAAGAGACCCAGTACTTC. Encoded protein: CASSLNRQETQYF.

This clone is deemed medium-sized. Other DNA variants within this sample encode the same CDR3. This chain uses TRBV27 with TRBJ1-2, with D uncertain. The CDR3 length is 13 residues. The V and J ends lost 7 bases and 3 bases respectively, with 12 bases between them. Germline loops: CDR1 MNHEY, CDR2 SMNVEV (reference sequence). The chain's CDR3 is CASIPDGYYGYTF. CDR3 sequence (DNA): TGTGCCAGCATCCCTGACGGTTACTATGGCTACACCTTC.

The chain couples TRBV15 to TRBJ1-6; D is perhaps TRBD1 (5 bases). V lost 0 bases to trimming and J lost 6 bases, with 12 bases between them. Germline CDR1 is LNHNV and CDR2 is YYDKDF (reference sequence). CDR3 length equals 16 residues. The CDR3 nucleotides read TGTGCCACCAGCAGAGATCGTGCAAGGGGTAATTCACCCCTCCACTTT. Translating gives CATSRDRARGNSPLHF. The full variable domain, with the rest looked up from reference TRBV15 and TRBJ1-6, is DAMVIQNPRYQVTQFGKPVTLSCSQTLNHNVMYWYQQKSSQAPKLLFHYYDKDFNNEADTPDNFQSRRPNTSFCFLDIRSPGLGDTAMYLCATSRDRARGNSPLHFGNGTRLTVT.

The chain couples TRBV7-2 to TRBJ2-2; 8 nucleotides agree with TRBD2. Per the germline V gene, CDR1 is SGHTA and CDR2 is FQGNSA. V lost 5 bases, J lost 4 bases, and 6 bases stayed unmatched. CDR3 length equals 15 residues. The CDR3 protein is CASSPGTRGTGELFF. In nucleotides, the CDR3 is TGTGCCAGCAGCCCCGGGACTAGAGGCACCGGGGAGCTGTTTTTT.

The chain is built from TRBV4-1 and TRBJ1-1, with D possibly TRBD1 on 6 matching bases. The CDR3 totals 17 residues. Trimming left V 4 bases short and J 6 bases short, with 24 bases between. Germline V gene data show CDR1 as MGHRA and CDR2 as YSYEKL. In nucleotides, the CDR3 is TGCGCCAGCAGCCGTCTGGGAAGAGTGGCGGGGGCCCCTGAAGCTTTCTTT. It specifies CASSRLGRVAGAPEAFF.

This chain joins TRBV12-3 or TRBV12-4 and TRBJ1-1; D perhaps matches TRBD1 (5 bases). Trimming removed 4 bases at V and 4 bases at J, with 10 bases between. This CDR3 region has 13 residues. CDR3 nucleotide sequence: TGTGCCAGCAGTTACGGGGGGGGCACTGAAGCTTTCTTT. It specifies CASSYGGGTEAFF.

The chain recombines TRBV7-2 with TRBJ1-2, with D maybe TRBD1 (6 bases). Per the germline V gene, CDR1 is SGHTA and CDR2 is FQGNSA. Trimming left V 5 bases short and J 4 bases short, with 14 bases between. The CDR3 runs to 14 residues. CDR3: CASSESTGGYGYTF. In nucleotides, the CDR3 is TGTGCCAGCAGCGAGTCGACAGGCGGCTATGGCTACACCTTC.

The J gene is TRBJ2-3, the V gene TRBV5-1, with TRBD2 identical over 7 bases. CDR1 and CDR2 from the germline V gene are SGHRS and YFSETQ. The V segment lost 2 bases and the J segment 5 bases; nucleotides outside the gene matches: 8. This CDR3 is built from 15 residues. As DNA, the CDR3 is TGCGCCAGCAGCTTCTCGCGGGAGCGAGGAGATACGCAGTATTTT. The encoded protein is CASSFSRERGDTQYF.

CDR3: CASSFRAGAQYF. Here the CDR3 DNA reads TGTGCCAGCAGCTTCAGGGCCGGCGCCCAGTACTTC. V is TRBV7-9 and J is TRBJ2-5; D might be TRBD1 (5 bases). From germline, CDR1 is SEHNR and CDR2 FQNEAQ (reference sequence). Trimming removed 3 bases from V and 9 bases from J, with 11 bases in between. The length of the CDR3 is 12 residues.

This rearrangement joins TRBV12-3 or TRBV12-4 to TRBJ2-2, with D perhaps matching TRBD1 (5 bases). Trimming took 8 bases from V and 5 from J, leaving 9 bases between them. The CDR3 totals 12 residues. The CDR3: CASGPGTGELFF. Written as DNA, the CDR3 is TGTGCCAGCGGCCCAGGGACCGGGGAGCTGTTTTTT.

The chain employs TRBV30 and TRBJ1-6; the match to TRBD1 covers 7 bases. J gave up 7 bases and V 0 bases, and 6 bases lay outside the gene matches. This CDR3 is built from 15 residues. Germline V gives CDR1 GTSNPN, CDR2 SVGIG (reference sequence). The CDR3 spells CAWSVLQGKNSPLHF. In DNA form, the CDR3 reads TGTGCCTGGAGTGTCCTACAGGGGAAGAATTCACCCCTCCACTTT.

The rearrangement joins TRBV15 to TRBJ2-7; possibly TRBD1 for D (6 bases). Germline lookup yields CDR1 LNHNV and CDR2 YYDKDF (reference sequence). The CDR3 loop spans 15 amino acids. V lost 5 bases and J 3 bases, leaving 17 bases between the germline ends. CDR3 sequence: CATSSHRETVYEQYF. In DNA, the CDR3 is TGTGCCACCAGCTCCCACAGGGAAACCGTCTACGAGCAGTACTTC.

The chain has TRBV9 and TRBJ1-2, with D possibly matching TRBD1 (5 bases). CDR1 is SGDLS, CDR2 YYNGEE, per germline. The CDR3 extends over 14 amino acids. V was shortened by 4 bases and J by 7 bases, with 17 bases between the two germline ends. CDR3 in DNA: TGTGCCAGCAGCCAAACTCAGGGTGACGGTGGCTACACCTTC. As protein: CASSQTQGDGGYTF.

This clone was seen only once. The chain combines TRBV30 with TRBJ1-2; possible D gene TRBD1, 6 bases. This CDR3 has 12 amino acids. The V end was cut by 4 bases, the J end by 8 bases, with 14 bases between. Germline CDR1 is GTSNPN and CDR2 is SVGIG (reference sequence). The CDR3 protein is CAWNQGRGGYTF. Written as DNA, the CDR3 is TGTGCCTGGAATCAGGGCAGGGGCGGCTACACCTTC.

The chain employs TRBV11-3 and TRBJ1-1, with D uncertain. Germline values: CDR1 SGHNT, CDR2 YENEEA. The CDR3 has 14 residues. Deletions cut 1 base from V and 2 bases from J, with 8 bases between. The CDR3 reads CASSLGRSNTEAFF. The CDR3 DNA reads TGTGCCAGCAGCTTAGGGCGGTCAAACACTGAAGCTTTCTTT.

J is TRBJ2-7 and V is TRBV28; D gene uncertain. This CDR3 is built from 12 residues. Per germline, CDR1 MDHEN and CDR2 SYDVKM. V was clipped by 4 bases and J by 3 bases, with 7 bases between them. CDR3 loop: CASSYADYEQYF. The CDR3 nucleotides read TGTGCCAGCAGTTATGCCGACTACGAGCAGTACTTC.

This chain uses TRBV18 with TRBJ1-2; 7 bases align to TRBD1. The germline gives CDR1 KGHSH, CDR2 LQKENI. This CDR3 has 15 amino acids. V lost 3 bases to trimming and J lost 7 bases; unmatched junction nucleotides: 11. Here the CDR3 DNA reads TGTGCCAGCTCACCTGGACAGGCAACCTCCGGTGGCTACACCTTC. It translates to CASSPGQATSGGYTF.

The genes are TRBV4-1 and TRBJ1-4; D might be TRBD1 (5 bases). The V gene lost 3 bases and the J gene lost 8 bases, with 10 bases spanning the gap. CDR3 length equals 13 residues. Germline CDR1 is MGHRA and CDR2 is YSYEKL. The CDR3 sequence is CASSQWRGEKLFF. Written as DNA, the CDR3 is TGCGCCAGCAGCCAGTGGCGGGGGGAAAAACTGTTTTTT.